This entry describes one TCR beta chain. This clonotype showed up many times. Its antigen remains undetermined. No much larger clone exists at a distance of one base, and base qualities are not known. The sample's time point label is to be understood as: blood at routine non-recurrence follow-up after resection. For TCR sequencing, whole RNA was extracted from tumor and nontumor lung tissue, or from cryopreserved PBMC samples, and no cell sorting was done. Only patients for whom sufficient RNA was available from at least two tumor regions were selected for TCR sequencing. Library preparation used 5' RACE. Data came from a NextSeq 500. In the TCR library protocol, a unique molecular identifier was attached to each TCR cDNA molecule so that PCR and sequencing errors could be corrected. The authors' analysis ran thus. Decombinator tools were used for TCR identification, UMI-based error correction and CDR3 extraction. TCRs above a frequency of 2 per 1,000, corresponding to the top 1% of the tumor frequency distribution, were defined as expanded. Renyi diversity was calculated using the R vegan package after each repertoire was subsampled 100 times to 5,000 TCRs. CDR3 similarity networks were built from amino acid triplet string-kernel similarity, with CDR3s being connected when pairwise similarity was above 0.82. TCRdb's own reprocessing of the public reads used fastp at Q25 and MiXCR and kept productive beta chains. Rows merge per CDR3 protein into single entries with the most common DNA and genes. The authors' filters were not applied to this entry. For this sample the table gives about 120,000 distinct CDR3 sequences, of which 12% were detected only once. The ten largest clones represent 16% of the sample.

This sample is drawn from a study of spatial heterogeneity in lung cancer (dated by TCRdb to the late 2010s). Concerning the study at large: The donors were fewer than 90 patients from the lung TRACERx cohort who had early-stage, untreated non-small cell lung cancer. Follow-up PBMC samples were sequenced whenever available, and the median time to follow-up was roughly two years after resection. Beta-chain transcripts were consistently detected in greater numbers than alpha-chain transcripts, which likely reflects a higher abundance of beta-chain transcripts. In the raw uncorrected reads, each unique combination of TCR and UMI appeared more than ten times on average. In non-small cell lung cancer, the study quantitatively compared TCR alpha and beta repertoires across several tumor regions, matched nontumor lung, and blood. The study linked features of the TCR repertoire to counts of nonsynonymous mutations, which were determined by whole-exome sequencing of tumor tissue. At surgery, both alpha and beta chains were TCR-sequenced in fewer than 250 tumor regions, 63 to 80 matched nontumor lung samples and some 60 PBMC samples.

The investigation overall reported the following: Ubiquitous expanded tumor TCRs were detected in blood more often at tumor resection than at routine follow-up. Additional single-cell paired TCR alpha and beta sequencing was considered necessary to confirm, at a functional level, the hypothesis that regional TCRs recognize regional mutations. Only approximately 13 patients were included in comparisons of baseline and follow-up blood repertoires.

Taken from the germline V gene, the CDR1 and CDR2 loops are SNHLY and FYNNEI. There are 13 amino acids in the CDR3, from cysteine to phenylalanine inclusive. The only DNA kept is the CDR3, 39 bases in frame from the first base. Cut back by 6 bases and 5 bases, the V and J ends lie 8 bases apart. The V gene is TRBV2 and the J gene is TRBJ1-6, with the D gene too uncertain to name. The sequences come from PBMCs, collected at follow-up. The clonotype was recovered from a male donor with early-stage non-small cell lung cancer. The nucleotide sequence reads TGTGCCAGCAGACAGTCTCATAATTCACCCCTCCACTTT. It translates to CASRQSHNSPLHF.